What follows are 26 T cell receptor beta chains derived from one specimen sequenced in a study of T cells after yellow fever vaccination. TCRdb re-analysed the 5' RACE reads in MiXCR, keeping a single row per CDR3 protein. Of some 560,000 distinct CDR3 sequences listed, 15% to 20% are singletons. The starting material was PBMCs, obtained 15 days after the yellow fever booster vaccination. The source is a man younger than 40 who received the YFV17D yellow fever vaccine.

The V call is TRBV7-9, the J call TRBJ2-3, with TRBD1 as a possible D gene (5 bases). Deletions cut 5 bases from V and 5 bases from J, with 8 bases between. Germline V gene sequence: CDR1 SEHNR, CDR2 FQNEAQ (reference sequence). The CDR3 has 12 amino acids. DNA of the CDR3: TGTGCCAGCAGCACCCAGGGAGATACGCAGTATTTT. Amino acids: CASSTQGDTQYF.

This clonotype was found a few times. This chain links TRBV29-1 with TRBJ2-7, with D perhaps matching TRBD2 (5 bases). Germline V lookup: CDR1 SQVTM, CDR2 ANQGSEA. V was trimmed by 2 bases and J by 7 bases, leaving 15 bases between them. CDR3 length equals 13 residues. CDR3: CSVETGNFWEQYF. CDR3 bases: TGCAGCGTTGAAACCGGGAACTTCTGGGAGCAGTACTTC.

The genes are TRBV6-2 or TRBV6-3 and TRBJ2-7; 7 positions agree with TRBD2. The CDR3 runs to 14 residues. The germline CDR1 and CDR2 sequences are MNHEY and SVGEGT. The trim removed 3 bases at V and 7 bases at J, leaving 9 bases unmatched. For the CDR3, the DNA is TGTGCCAGCAGTTATCGCGGGAGCTCGGGTGAGCAGTACTTC. Protein sequence: CASSYRGSSGEQYF.

This clonotype was seen a handful of times. The V call is TRBV18, the J call TRBJ2-3; 7 bases fit TRBD2. V shed 6 bases, J shed 2 bases, and the junction held 8 bases outside the gene matches. Looked up from germline, CDR1 is KGHSH and CDR2 is LQKENI. The length of the CDR3 is 15 residues. Here the CDR3 DNA reads TGTGCCAGCTCGACACCGGGGGGAACCACAGATACGCAGTATTTT. Encoded protein: CASSTPGGTTDTQYF.

V and J are TRBV7-9 and TRBJ2-1; 11 bases map to TRBD2. The CDR3 runs to 17 residues. After removal of 1 base from V and 4 bases from J, the junction contained 6 bases not matched to a gene. Germline CDR1 and CDR2: SEHNR and FQNEAQ (reference sequence). The CDR3 DNA follows: TGTGCCAGCAGCTTAGATACGGGACTAGCGGCTTACAATGAGCAGTTCTTC. Residues: CASSLDTGLAAYNEQFF.

This clonotype was observed a handful of times. This chain links TRBV6-2 or TRBV6-3 with TRBJ2-7; possibly TRBD1 for D (6 bases). This CDR3 has 15 residues. Deletions cut 2 bases from V and 4 bases from J, with 15 bases between. Per the germline V gene, CDR1 is MNHEY and CDR2 is SVGEGT. The CDR3 here is CASSYTQGHRYEQYF. CDR3 bases: TGTGCCAGCAGTTACACGCAGGGACATCGGTACGAGCAGTACTTC.

This chain connects TRBV6-1 to TRBJ2-7; TRBD1 or TRBD2 may be the D gene (5 bases each). V lost 2 bases to trimming and J lost 8 bases, with 13 bases between them. The CDR3 totals 13 residues. CDR1 and CDR2 (germline): MNHNS, SASEGT. This chain's CDR3 is CASSEPRDGKQYF. CDR3 nucleotides: TGTGCCAGCAGTGAACCCCGGGACGGCAAGCAGTACTTC.

This clonotype was found a few times. Here the CDR3 reads CSARPGAQETQYF. The CDR3 region has the DNA TGCAGTGCTAGGCCGGGAGCTCAAGAGACCCAGTACTTC. The genes are TRBV20-1 and TRBJ2-5; the D gene is possibly TRBD2 (6 bases). Trimming left V 3 bases short and J 2 bases short, with 10 bases between. CDR1 is DFQATT and CDR2 is SNEGSKA in the germline V gene (reference sequence). CDR3 size: 13 residues.

This chain uses TRBV12-3 or TRBV12-4 with TRBJ2-1, with TRBD2 identical over 14 bases. The CDR3 consists of 17 residues. Losses at the gene ends were 6 bases for V and 5 bases for J; bases not matched to a gene: 9. CDR3 nucleotides: TGTGCCAGCAGCATGGGACTAGCGGGAGAGGGGGACAATGAGCAGTTCTTC. Amino acids: CASSMGLAGEGDNEQFF.

The chain carries TRBV6-2 or TRBV6-3 and TRBJ2-6; D is unclear. The V and J ends lost 3 bases and 1 base respectively, with 13 bases between them. Germline CDR1 is MNHEY and CDR2 is SVGEGT. The CDR3 loop spans 17 amino acids. The CDR3 is CASSYGFLTSGANVLTF. CDR3 bases: TGTGCCAGCAGTTATGGGTTTCTGACATCTGGGGCCAACGTCCTGACTTTC.

In this sample, this clonotype turned up a few times. The chain uses TRBV29-1 and TRBJ2-3; TRBD2 matches 11 bases. The CDR3 is 17 residues long. The J segment lost 3 bases and the V segment lost 5 bases, leaving 13 bases of the junction unmatched. CDR1 is SQVTM, CDR2 ANQGSEA, per germline. In DNA form, the CDR3 reads TGCAGCGTTCGGGGACTAGCGGCCTCATGGAGTACAGATACGCAGTATTTT. It encodes CSVRGLAASWSTDTQYF.

For the CDR3, the DNA is TGCAGTGCTAGAGATGGGGGGTTTAATGAAAAACTGTTTTTT. Encoded protein: CSARDGGFNEKLFF. The chain recombines TRBV20-1 with TRBJ1-4; perhaps TRBD1 as D (5 bases). This CDR3 region has 14 residues. V shed 0 bases and J shed 4 bases, with 9 bases lying between them. In germline, CDR1 is DFQATT, CDR2 SNEGSKA (reference sequence).

This clonotype was counted many times. The chain joins TRBV6-1 to TRBJ2-5; a possible D gene is TRBD2 (5 bases). The CDR3 runs to 12 residues. Per germline, CDR1 MNHNS and CDR2 SASEGT. Trimming pared 3 bases from V and 5 bases from J, leaving 7 bases between. The CDR3 sequence is CASSERAETQYF. The DNA for the CDR3 is TGTGCCAGCAGTGAGAGGGCTGAGACCCAGTACTTC.

Only a few counts were recorded for this clonotype. The gene calls are TRBV20-1 and TRBJ1-5, with 8 positions matching TRBD1. CDR1 and CDR2 from the germline V gene are DFQATT and SNEGSKA (reference sequence). This CDR3 region has 15 residues. The V gene end was trimmed by 0 bases and the J gene end by 7 bases; junction bases not matched to a gene: 8. The CDR3 sequence: CSARDAYRGTQPQHF. DNA of the CDR3: TGCAGTGCTAGAGATGCCTACAGGGGGACCCAGCCCCAGCATTTT.

The chain combines TRBV6-2 or TRBV6-3 with TRBJ1-5; D is undetermined. Germline assignment: CDR1 MNHEY and CDR2 SVGEGT. V was cut by 8 bases and J by 7 bases, with 9 bases left in between. The CDR3 sequence is 11 residues long. CDR3 sequence (DNA): TGTGCCAGCTCCGACGGGCAGCCCCAGCATTTT. Amino acids: CASSDGQPQHF.

This clonotype was found a few times. The CDR3 DNA reads TGTGCCAGCAGCTTAGGAAACAGGGACACCGGGGAGCTGTTTTTT. It yields the protein CASSLGNRDTGELFF. The V and J genes are TRBV7-9 and TRBJ2-2; perhaps TRBD1 as D (6 bases). Trimming pared 1 base from V and 3 bases from J, leaving 9 bases between. Per the germline V gene, CDR1 is SEHNR and CDR2 is FQNEAQ (reference sequence). This CDR3 is built from 15 residues.

This clonotype showed up just a few times. V and J are TRBV5-1 and TRBJ2-5; TRBD2 agrees at 8 bases. Trimming took 0 bases from V and 6 from J; bases not matched to a gene: 7. This CDR3 spans 15 amino acids. Germline CDR1 reads SGHRS; CDR2 reads YFSETQ. CDR3 sequence reads: CASSLGTGGPKTQYF. CDR3 nucleotide sequence: TGCGCCAGCAGCTTGGGTACGGGAGGGCCGAAGACCCAGTACTTC.

The chain couples TRBV6-5 to TRBJ2-7; 12 bases are shared with TRBD1. The CDR3 spans 16 residues. With 0 bases clipped from V and 4 bases from J, the junction kept 4 bases outside the gene matches. Germline V gives CDR1 MNHEY, CDR2 SVGAGI. CDR3 sequence (DNA): TGTGCCAGCAGTTACTCCGGGGGACAGGGGGCTTACGAGCAGTACTTC. It encodes CASSYSGGQGAYEQYF.

This chain connects TRBV5-1 to TRBJ1-2; possibly TRBD1 for D (6 bases). V dropped 4 bases and J dropped 7 bases, with 20 bases sitting between them. In germline, CDR1 is SGHRS, CDR2 YFSETQ. The CDR3 length is 15 residues. CDR3 amino acids: CASSQPEQGLRGYTF. The CDR3 region has the DNA TGCGCCAGCAGCCAGCCCGAACAGGGACTCCGTGGCTACACCTTC.

CDR3 residues: CASSVEPVQETQYF. CDR3 bases: TGTGCCAGCAGCGTAGAGCCAGTCCAAGAGACCCAGTACTTC. The rearrangement uses TRBV9 and TRBJ2-5; the D is unclear. The CDR3 length is 14 residues. Germline V gene lookup returns CDR1 SGDLS and CDR2 YYNGEE. Trimming shortened V by 0 bases and J by 1 base, and 7 bases separated the two germline ends.

The chain couples TRBV4-2 to TRBJ2-3; 8 bases fit TRBD2. V dropped 4 bases and J dropped 4; count of bases not matched to a gene: 16. The CDR3 is 18 residues long. The germline CDR1 and CDR2 sequences are LGHNA and YNFKEQ. CDR3 in DNA: TGTGCCAGCAGCCCCTTCTCCGGGCTAGCGGGCCCGGCAGATACGCAGTATTTT. It codes for CASSPFSGLAGPADTQYF.

The chain couples TRBV5-6 to TRBJ1-1; a weak D match, TRBD1 (5 bases). The germline V gene has CDR1 SGHDT and CDR2 YYEEEE. V was clipped by 4 bases and J by 7 bases, with 17 bases between them. This CDR3 region has 14 residues. The CDR3 here is CASSTAPDIFEAFF. In DNA, the CDR3 is TGTGCCAGCAGCACTGCCCCGGACATTTTTGAAGCTTTCTTT.

This clonotype showed up just a few times. The chain combines TRBV28 with TRBJ2-7; D is uncertain. The V gene's germline CDR1 is MDHEN and CDR2 SYDVKM. The germline V and J ends were trimmed by 4 bases and 7 bases, with 11 bases remaining between them. The CDR3 runs 12 residues. The CDR3 loop is CASSSPLGEQYF. In DNA, the CDR3 is TGTGCCAGCAGTTCCCCGTTGGGGGAGCAGTACTTC.

The chain joins TRBV6-6 to TRBJ2-5; D is unclear. Germline CDR1 is MNHNY and CDR2 is SVGAGI (reference sequence). The CDR3 runs to 13 residues. Between the trimmed V and J ends, which lost 6 bases and 4 bases, there was a span of 12 bases. CDR3 coding DNA: TGTGCCAGCAGCCATGGACCGGGAGAGACCCAGTACTTC. This encodes CASSHGPGETQYF.

V gene TRBV20-1 combines with J gene TRBJ2-5; 10 positions agree with TRBD1. The V segment lost 5 bases and the J segment 6 bases; nucleotides outside the gene matches: 15. The CDR3 spans 16 residues. Germline CDR1 and CDR2: DFQATT and SNEGSKA (reference sequence). The CDR3 reads CSAPIRDRGMEQTQYF. Written as DNA, the CDR3 is TGCAGTGCTCCAATCCGGGACAGGGGAATGGAACAGACCCAGTACTTC.

This clonotype has just a few counts. The V call is TRBV29-1, the J call TRBJ2-7; TRBD2 matches at 10 bases. The germline CDR1 and CDR2 sequences are SQVTM and ANQGSEA. The CDR3 is 15 residues long. J lost 2 bases, V lost 5 bases, and 9 bases had no gene match. The CDR3 DNA reads TGCAGCGTTCTGAAACTAGCGGGAATTACCTACGAGCAGTACTTC. Encoded protein: CSVLKLAGITYEQYF.